Listed below are T cell receptor beta chains from one sample, sequenced in a study of T cell responses to AZD1222 COVID-19 vaccine. Generated by immunoSEQ multiplex PCR, the TCRdb table keeps only in-frame clones and is missing some. The sample has around 180,000 clones, about 94% seen once. Source: peripheral blood, taken on day 0 of AZD1222 vaccination. Every receptor here comes from an adult in good health. CDR3s include the opening cysteine and the closing phenylalanine or tryptophan. The D gene is left open where the match is weak. Some rows mark clone size as missing; the rest say once, few, many or name a class of expanded clone.

CDR3: CASSEVQGRFF; V: TRBV6-1; D: .; J: TRBJ2-1; size: .
CDR3: CSASLAGEYEQYF; V: TRBV20-1; D: TRBD2; J: TRBJ2-7; size: .
CDR3: CASSRVREGVDEQFF; V: TRBV19; D: .; J: TRBJ2-1; size: .
CDR3: CASSTLAEYQETQYF; V: TRBV6-5; D: TRBD2; J: TRBJ2-5; size: .
CDR3: CASSQDADNLRDEQFF; V: TRBV4-1; D: .; J: TRBJ2-1; size: .
CDR3: CASSLGPQHF; V: TRBV5-5; D: .; J: TRBJ1-5; size: .
CDR3: CASSIQSEAFF; V: TRBV19; D: .; J: TRBJ1-1; size: few
CDR3: CASSLRGRTSLGAAFF; V: TRBV5-1; D: .; J: TRBJ1-1; size: .
CDR3: CASSLGGGSYEQYF; V: TRBV11-2; D: TRBD2; J: TRBJ2-7; size: .
CDR3: CASSLSTGGYSNQPQHF; V: TRBV7-6; D: .; J: TRBJ1-5; size: .
CDR3: CASSFILRERTEAFF; V: TRBV7-2; D: .; J: TRBJ1-1; size: .
CDR3: CASRRPGTGGANQYF; V: TRBV2; D: TRBD1; J: TRBJ2-4; size: .
CDR3: CASSHPGLRGNTIYF; V: TRBV6-5; D: .; J: TRBJ1-3; size: .
CDR3: CASSFQDRNEKLFF; V: TRBV5-1; D: .; J: TRBJ1-4; size: .
CDR3: CASSTGTGDPNYGYTF; V: TRBV13; D: TRBD1; J: TRBJ1-2; size: .
CDR3: CASSLVRDLILVNTIYF; V: TRBV11-2; D: .; J: TRBJ1-3; size: .
CDR3: CASSLLGGTGETQYF; V: TRBV28; D: .; J: TRBJ2-5; size: once
CDR3: CASSQAGTAYSYTF; V: TRBV4-2; D: TRBD1; J: TRBJ1-2; size: .
CDR3: CAISESMVGPLNTEAFF; V: TRBV10-3; D: .; J: TRBJ1-1; size: .
CDR3: CASSRRLAASYEQYF; V: TRBV7-8; D: TRBD2; J: TRBJ2-7; size: .
CDR3: CATSREWVSNEQFF; V: TRBV15; D: .; J: TRBJ2-1; size: .
CDR3: CATSDPMTGFGYGYTF; V: TRBV24-1; D: TRBD1; J: TRBJ1-2; size: .
CDR3: CASSYNRGSYEQYF; V: TRBV6-5; D: TRBD1; J: TRBJ2-7; size: .
CDR3: CASSQDRGQGFYEQYF; V: TRBV4-3; D: TRBD1; J: TRBJ2-7; size: .
CDR3: CARSSRMGGADYEQYF; V: TRBV5-3; D: .; J: TRBJ2-7; size: once
CDR3: CASTESADLNTEAFF; V: TRBV9; D: .; J: TRBJ1-1; size: .
CDR3: CASSSLQEAKGNEQFF; V: TRBV5-8; D: .; J: TRBJ2-1; size: .
CDR3: CATRASGRYSETQYF; V: TRBV24-1; D: TRBD2; J: TRBJ2-5; size: .
CDR3: CASSGGQGDYLEAFF; V: TRBV19; D: TRBD1; J: TRBJ1-1; size: .
CDR3: CASSLSLGAVDTGELFF; V: TRBV7-3; D: .; J: TRBJ2-2; size: .
CDR3: CASSVPETERSYGYTF; V: TRBV5-4; D: .; J: TRBJ1-2; size: .
CDR3: CASSLVTGSTAGNTIYF; V: TRBV7-8; D: .; J: TRBJ1-3; size: .
CDR3: CASSDLSSYNSPLHF; V: TRBV2; D: .; J: TRBJ1-6; size: once
CDR3: CASRGQGAGEKLFF; V: TRBV28; D: TRBD1; J: TRBJ1-4; size: .
CDR3: CASSNAGAVDEQYF; V: TRBV27; D: TRBD2; J: TRBJ2-7; size: few
CDR3: CASRPQGNTEAFF; V: TRBV6-5; D: .; J: TRBJ1-1; size: .
CDR3: CASSIAGKLFF; V: TRBV19; D: .; J: TRBJ1-4; size: .
CDR3: CASSLGGLYVYEQYF; V: TRBV28; D: .; J: TRBJ2-7; size: .
CDR3: CASSPSQETQYF; V: TRBV18; D: .; J: TRBJ2-5; size: .
CDR3: CASSPKVNTEAFF; V: TRBV6-5; D: .; J: TRBJ1-1; size: .
CDR3: CASSLFQPDTQYF; V: TRBV28; D: .; J: TRBJ2-3; size: .
CDR3: CASSRLPANTGELFF; V: TRBV18; D: .; J: TRBJ2-2; size: .
CDR3: CASGLATGPNTEAFF; V: TRBV12-5; D: TRBD1; J: TRBJ1-1; size: .
CDR3: CASSFLPGSYNEQFF; V: TRBV7-9; D: .; J: TRBJ2-1; size: .
CDR3: CASSLRLGGGYTF; V: TRBV27; D: TRBD1; J: TRBJ1-2; size: .
CDR3: CASSNGGLYGYTF; V: TRBV19; D: .; J: TRBJ1-2; size: once